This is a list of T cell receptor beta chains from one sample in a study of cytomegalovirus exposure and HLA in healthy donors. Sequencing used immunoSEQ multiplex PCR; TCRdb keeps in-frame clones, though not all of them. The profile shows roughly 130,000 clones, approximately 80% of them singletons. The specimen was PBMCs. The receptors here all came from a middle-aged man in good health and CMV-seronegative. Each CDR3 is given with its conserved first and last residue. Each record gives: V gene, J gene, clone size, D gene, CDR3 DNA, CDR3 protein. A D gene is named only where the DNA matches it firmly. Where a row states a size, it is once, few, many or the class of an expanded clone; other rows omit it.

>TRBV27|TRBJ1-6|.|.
TGTGCCAGCAGTCCGGGTACCTATAATTCACCCCTCCACTTT
CASSPGTYNSPLHF
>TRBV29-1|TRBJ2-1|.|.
TGCAGCGTTCGGAGGGAGGATGAGCAGTTCTTC
CSVRREDEQFF
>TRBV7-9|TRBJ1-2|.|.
TGTGCCAGCAGCCCGAACCCAACAGGGCGGTATGGCTACACCTTC
CASSPNPTGRYGYTF
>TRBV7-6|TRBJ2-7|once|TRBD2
TGTGCCAGCAGCGCCACAGGGTTATCGGGGGGGGTGCAGTACTTC
CASSATGLSGGVQYF
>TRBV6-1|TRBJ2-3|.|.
TGTGCCAGCAGTGTCTTCCAGTCTAGCACAGATACGCAGTATTTT
CASSVFQSSTDTQYF
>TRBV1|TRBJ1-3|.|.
TGCACCAGCAGCCAAGCGGGACAGGCCTCTGGAAACACCATATATTTT
CTSSQAGQASGNTIYF
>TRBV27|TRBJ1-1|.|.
TGTGCCAGCAGTAGCCCGGGAAACACTGAAGCTTTCTTT
CASSSPGNTEAFF
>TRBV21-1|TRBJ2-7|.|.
.
CASSKVWGRGIYEQYF
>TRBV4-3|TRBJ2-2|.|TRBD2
TGCGCCAGCAGCCAAGTCCCCGGGGGGGGAACCGGGGAGCTGTTTTTT
CASSQVPGGGTGELFF
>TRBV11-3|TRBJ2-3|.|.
TGTGCCAGCAGCCCCGGGGAGGCCCCATCAAGCACAGATACGCAGTATTTT
CASSPGEAPSSTDTQYF
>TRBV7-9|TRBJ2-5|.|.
TGTGCCAGCAGTAGGGTAACTACAGGGTCCCGAGAGACCCAGTACTTC
CASSRVTTGSRETQYF
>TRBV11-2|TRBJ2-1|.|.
TGTGCCAGCAGCTCGACTTTCACAGGGTACAATGAGCAGTTCTTC
CASSSTFTGYNEQFF
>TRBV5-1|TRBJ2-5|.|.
TGCGCCAGCAGCCTCCAGGGGGCGGGGGAAGAGACCCAGTACTTC
CASSLQGAGEETQYF
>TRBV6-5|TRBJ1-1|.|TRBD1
TGTGCCAGCAGTTACGGCACAGGGGGAAACACTGAAGCTTTCTTT
CASSYGTGGNTEAFF
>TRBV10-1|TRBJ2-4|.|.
TGCGCCAGCAGTGAGGACTCCCTAGCCAAAAACATTCAGTACTTC
CASSEDSLAKNIQYF
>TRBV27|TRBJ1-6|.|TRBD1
TGTGCCAGCAGTAAGGGGACAGGTTCCTCCTATAATTCACCCCTCCACTTT
CASSKGTGSSYNSPLHF
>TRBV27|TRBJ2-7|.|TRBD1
TGTGCCAGCAGTTCAAAACCGGGACAGGGTGCCTACGAGCAGTACTTC
CASSSKPGQGAYEQYF
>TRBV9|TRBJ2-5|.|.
TGTGCCAGCAGCGTAGTGAACCTGCCCGGAGAGACCCAGTACTTC
CASSVVNLPGETQYF
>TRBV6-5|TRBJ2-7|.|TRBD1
TGTGCCAGCAGTGCAGGTTGGGACAGTTCCTACGAGCAGTACTTC
CASSAGWDSSYEQYF
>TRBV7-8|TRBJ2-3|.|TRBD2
TGTGCCAGCAGCCCCCGGACTAGCGGGGGGGACAGTTGGCAGTATTTT
CASSPRTSGGDSWQYF
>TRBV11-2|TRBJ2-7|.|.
TGTGCCAGCAGCTTTGGGGGGACGTATGCCTCCTACGAGCAGTACTTC
CASSFGGTYASYEQYF
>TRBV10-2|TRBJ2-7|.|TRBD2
TGCGCCAGCAGTCCTACTAGCGGGAGGGCCGCCGAGCAGTACTTC
CASSPTSGRAAEQYF
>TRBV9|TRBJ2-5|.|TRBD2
TGTGCCAGCAGCTCCGGACTAGCGGGGGGGCCGGAGACCCAGTACTTC
CASSSGLAGGPETQYF
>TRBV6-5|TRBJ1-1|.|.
TGTGCCAGCAGTAGAGGGGGGGAAAGGAACACTGAAGCTTTCTTT
CASSRGGERNTEAFF
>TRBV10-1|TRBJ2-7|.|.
TGCGCCAGCAGTGGAACAGCGAGGGCCGGCCACGAGCAGTACTTC
CASSGTARAGHEQYF
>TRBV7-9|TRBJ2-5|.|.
TGTGCCAGCAGCTTATACCCCGGACAGTACCAAGAGACCCAGTACTTC
CASSLYPGQYQETQYF
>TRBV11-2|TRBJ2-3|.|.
TGTGCCAGCACTCTAAACACAGATACGCAGTATTTT
CASTLNTDTQYF
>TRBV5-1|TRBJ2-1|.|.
TGCGCCAGCAGCTTATTCAGCGACAATGAGCAGTTCTTC
CASSLFSDNEQFF
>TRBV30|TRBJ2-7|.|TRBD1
TGTGCCTGGAGTGTACGGGACAGGGGTGGGTACGAGCAGTACTTC
CAWSVRDRGGYEQYF
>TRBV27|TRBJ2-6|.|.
TGTGCCAGCAGTTTATATCTGGGGCGAGGCGACCATGGGGCCAACGTCCTGACTTTC
CASSLYLGRGDHGANVLTF
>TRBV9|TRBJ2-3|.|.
TGTGCCAGCAGCGCATCAGTGGGGGGAGTCAGCACAGATACGCAGTATTTT
CASSASVGGVSTDTQYF
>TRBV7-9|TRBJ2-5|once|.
TGTGCCAGCAGCTTAGGTTCACATCCTGAAGAGACCCAGTACTTC
CASSLGSHPEETQYF
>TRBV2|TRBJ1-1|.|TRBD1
TGTGCCGACAGGGGTACGGGGACTGAAGCTTTCTTT
CADRGTGTEAFF
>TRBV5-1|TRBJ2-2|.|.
TGCGCCAGCAGCCCACGCTTGGCAGGGTACGGGAACACCGGGGAGCTGTTTTTT
CASSPRLAGYGNTGELFF
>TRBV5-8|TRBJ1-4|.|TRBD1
TGTGCCAGCAGCCGGGACAGCTCAACTAATGAAAAACTGTTTTTT
CASSRDSSTNEKLFF
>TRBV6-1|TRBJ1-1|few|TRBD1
TGTGCCAGCAGGGAACAGGGGTGGATGAACACTGAAGCTTTCTTT
CASREQGWMNTEAFF
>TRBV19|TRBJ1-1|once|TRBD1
TGTGCCAGTAGTATGTCTAGACAGACAGGGGCCGCGAGGAACACTGAAGCTTTCTTT
CASSMSRQTGAARNTEAFF
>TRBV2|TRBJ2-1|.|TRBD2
TGTGCCAGCAGTGAATCTAGCGGGAATCCCAATGAGCAGTTCTTC
CASSESSGNPNEQFF
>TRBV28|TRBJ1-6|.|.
TGTGCCAGCACGGACAGTGCGAGCTCCTATAATTCACCCCTCCACTTT
CASTDSASSYNSPLHF
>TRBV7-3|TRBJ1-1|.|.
TGTGCCAGCAGCTCCCTTGGGCGCACTGAAGCTTTCTTT
CASSSLGRTEAFF
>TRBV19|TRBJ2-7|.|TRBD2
TGTGCCAGTAGTATAGGGACTAGCGGGACCTACGAGCAGTACTTC
CASSIGTSGTYEQYF
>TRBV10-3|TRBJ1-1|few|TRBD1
TGTGCCATCAGTGAGAGACAGGGAAGGGACACTGAAGCTTTCTTT
CAISERQGRDTEAFF
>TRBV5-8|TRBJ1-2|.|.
TGTGCCAGCAGCTTGGGACAGGTTAATAACTATGGCTACACCTTC
CASSLGQVNNYGYTF
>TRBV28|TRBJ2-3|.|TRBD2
TGTGCCAGCAGTTCCGGGACTAGCGGGCTCACAGATACGCAGTATTTT
CASSSGTSGLTDTQYF
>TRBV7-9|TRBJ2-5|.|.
TGTGCCAGCAGCTTAGGCACGTATGAGGAGACCCAGTACTTC
CASSLGTYEETQYF
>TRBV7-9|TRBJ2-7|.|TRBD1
TGTGCCAGCAGCGGTACCGCGGACAGGGCCCGCTCCAACGAGCAGTACTTC
CASSGTADRARSNEQYF
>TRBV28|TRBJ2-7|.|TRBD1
TGTGCCAGCAGTCCCCATGATACAGGGGGCAGAGAGCAGTACTTC
CASSPHDTGGREQYF
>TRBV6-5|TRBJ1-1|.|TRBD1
TGTGCCAGCAGTTACTCACAGGGGGCTCACACTGAAGCTTTCTTT
CASSYSQGAHTEAFF
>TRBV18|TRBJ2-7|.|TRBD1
TGTGCCAGCTCACCAATGGCGGACAGGGCCTACGAGCAGTACTTC
CASSPMADRAYEQYF
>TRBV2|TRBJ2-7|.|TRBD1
TGTGCCAGCTCAAAAAGGGACAGGGCAGCCGAGCAGTACTTC
CASSKRDRAAEQYF
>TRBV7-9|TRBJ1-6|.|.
TGTGCCAGCAGCCAAGCGGCGGCTGGAGGACTCCACTTT
CASSQAAAGGLHF
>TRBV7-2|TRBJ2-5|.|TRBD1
TGTGCCAGCAGCCAGAGACAGGGCCGCCAAGAGACCCAGTACTTC
CASSQRQGRQETQYF
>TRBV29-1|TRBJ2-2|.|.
TGCAGCGCGCAAGCTACGAACACCGGGGAGCTGTTTTTT
CSAQATNTGELFF
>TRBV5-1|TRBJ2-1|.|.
TGCGCCAGCAGCTTGGTGGTCGGGAGCTCCTACAATGAGCAGTTCTTC
CASSLVVGSSYNEQFF
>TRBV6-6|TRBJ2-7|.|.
TGTGCCAGCAAAGAGGCTAGCACCTACGAGCAGTACTTC
CASKEASTYEQYF
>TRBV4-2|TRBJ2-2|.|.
TGTGCCAGCAGCCAAGTCCTTACCGCCCGGGGCACCGGGGAGCTGTTTTTT
CASSQVLTARGTGELFF
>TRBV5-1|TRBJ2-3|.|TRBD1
TGCGCCAGCAGCGAGACAGGGGACACAGATACGCAGTATTTT
CASSETGDTDTQYF
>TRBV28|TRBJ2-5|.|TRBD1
TGTGCCAGCAGTATCCTGGGACAGGGGGCACCGGGTACCCAGTACTTC
CASSILGQGAPGTQYF
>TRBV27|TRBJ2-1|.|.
TGTGCCAGCAGTCCAAGCGGGACAACCTACAATGAGCAGTTCTTC
CASSPSGTTYNEQFF